This TCR beta chain originates from a study of CD8 T cells in ankylosing spondylitis (dated by TCRdb to about 2017). Broadly, across the study: The study profiled T cell receptor beta repertoires in healthy donors and ankylosing spondylitis patients to find disease-linked TCR variants. The full study cohort was made up of about 24 ankylosing spondylitis patients and 108 healthy donors. Peripheral blood was sampled, and synovial fluid was also collected from ankylosing spondylitis patients. Broad study findings and their caveats: According to the report, matched synovial fluid samples from ankylosing spondylitis patients were significantly enriched for the disease-linked clones. In peripheral blood, the disease-linked clones were found at relatively low frequencies and had a CD8+ phenotype. Some motif variants had previously been reported in the synovial fluid and blood of reactive arthritis patients, which suggests shared mechanisms of disease initiation. Blood from ankylosing spondylitis patients appeared to be characterized by a TCR beta motif composed of about eight highly homologous amino acid variants.

The sequencer listed for this sample is Illumina HiSeq 2500. TCR beta libraries were prepared by quantitative 5'-RACE with molecular barcodes. From the authors' description of their analysis: Disease-linked TCR variants were identified with a new computational method built on a probabilistic model of VDJ rearrangement. The public reads were run again by TCRdb, first through fastp at Q25 and then through MiXCR, and only productive beta chains were kept. One record per CDR3 amino acid sequence lists the most common genes and DNA. TCRdb assigned the V and J calls; the authors' analysis was not used. This sample has about 250,000 distinct CDR3 sequences in its table, and approximately 8.4% of those were observed once. About 5% of the sample lies in the top ten. A note on this clonotype: The antigen this receptor binds is unknown. No base quality values were provided; no much bigger clone lies one nucleotide off.

The CDR3 numbers 15 residues from cysteine through phenylalanine. CDR3 DNA only is kept here, 45 bases in frame from base 1. The germline V gene (reference sequence) yields SGHAT for CDR1 and FQDESV for CDR2. The junction carries 10 bases between V and J, which are trimmed by 0 bases and 4 bases respectively. The rearranged chain carries TRBV11-1 and TRBJ2-1; the D gene lacks a confident call. The source is a female donor with ankylosing spondylitis or in good health (not recorded which). The sequenced sample consisted of blood, either unsorted or a sorted T cell fraction (not recorded which). The CDR3: CASSLAGSYYNEQFF. The nucleotide sequence is TGTGCCAGCAGCTTAGCGGGTTCCTATTACAATGAGCAGTTCTTC. When the CDR3 is completed using the reference TRBV11-1 and TRBJ2-1 genes on either side, the full variable domain is EAEVAQSPRYKITEKSQAVAFWCDPISGHATLYWYRQILGQGPELLVQFQDESVVDDSQLPKDRFSAERLKGVDSTLKIQPAELGDSAMYLCASSLAGSYYNEQFFGPGTRLTVL.